The following is a TCR beta chain sequence with its context. Its recognized antigen is unknown. No base quality information exists; no much larger clone differs at one position. This specimen comes from a study of T-cell memory formation after mild COVID-19 (dated by TCRdb to the early 2020s). Turning to the overall study: Most TCR sequence clusters were specific to one of the two donors. T-cell clones expanding and contracting after mild COVID-19 in a couple of donors were tracked by longitudinal TCRalpha and TCRbeta repertoire sequencing. The cohort comprised two young, previously healthy adult volunteers, one female and one male. The full study reports these points: Some responding clones were found in pre-infection memory, which suggests that pre-existing cross-reactive memory T cells took part in the SARS-CoV-2 response. Contracting CD4+ clones were found mainly in CM and EM memory subsets, while CD8+ clones were enriched in EMRA. Clones that contracted from day 15 to 85 showed balanced CD4/CD8 phenotypes, whereas a second wave of clones that expanded from day 15 to 37 leaned towards CD4+. Only a couple of mild cases were covered by the study, and larger cohorts that include severe cases with pre-infection samples were considered necessary. SARS-CoV-2 specificity of the second-wave clones peaking on day 37 was not confirmed.

Sequencer: Illumina NovaSeq 6000. cDNA libraries for TCRalpha and TCRbeta were prepared by 5'RACE using constant-segment primers, with sample barcodes and unique molecular identifiers added. Trizol reagent was used to extract RNA from every sample. Libraries were amplified in two PCR steps, with a second sample barcode and Illumina TruSeq adapters added in the second step. Sequencing of libraries was performed on an Illumina NovaSeq with 2 x 150 bp paired-end reads. Concerning the study's data processing: Reads were demultiplexed and collapsed into UMI-guided consensus sequences with migec v1.2.7. With mixcr v2.1.11, UMI consensuses were aligned to TRA and TRB V and J templates and assembled into clonotypes. Expanded or contracted clonotypes were those called significant by both edgeR and NoisET, with noise models trained on biological replicates. edgeR calls used a false discovery rate-adjusted p below 0.01 and a log2 fold-change threshold of 1. PCA with hierarchical clustering of max-normalized trajectories of the 1000 most abundant clonotypes was used as exploratory dynamics analysis. Each responding clone was given a CD4 or CD8 phenotype based on the CD4+ and CD8+ repertoires, which had been sequenced separately. TCRdb itself trimmed the public reads at Q25 with fastp, ran MiXCR and retained productive beta chains. Each CDR3 protein appears once, grouped with its most common genes and DNA. What appears here as the V and J calls and clone size reflects TCRdb's work, not the paper's. The sample table holds hundreds of thousands of distinct CDR3 sequences, of which over 15% were seen once. Approximately 3.6% of the sample comes from the top ten.

Looking up the germline V gene yields CDR1 ENHRY and CDR2 SYGVKD. Relative to germline, V is 0 bases shorter and J is 5 bases shorter, with 22 bases between their ends. Measured from the cysteine to the phenylalanine, the CDR3 is 18 residues long. Only the CDR3 DNA is retained, 54 bases long and in frame from the first base. PBMCs were isolated by Ficoll-Paque density gradient centrifugation. The TCR comes from a man between 18 and 29 years old who had mild COVID-19 (a few samples of this study predate the infection). The sample titles of this study are shuffled in the database, so cell type and time point are left out; the donor was told from shared clones. The rearranged chain carries TRBV10-3 and TRBJ1-1; TRBD1 is a weak D gene call, 5 bases matching. Sequences were obtained from PBMCs or a T cell subset sorted from them (not recorded which). The sequenced DNA: TGTGCCATCAGTGAGTCAGGCACAGGCACTTTCCGCACGACTGAAGCTTTCTTT. The encoded protein is CAISESGTGTFRTTEAFF.